This T cell receptor (beta chain) was sequenced in a study of blood T cell repertoires in COVID-19. Study at large: Some COVID-19 samples were acute and others convalescent; all came from the United States, Italy and Spain. PBMCs, B-cell-depleted T cells, or T cells provided the cDNA or gDNA that made up the material.

The CDR3 has 15 residues. The germline V gene has CDR1 SGHRS and CDR2 YFSETQ. Trimming took off 0 bases at V and 6 bases at J, with 12 bases between the two ends. Per the authors' pipeline: Using reference gene primer amplification, nucleated cell counts were estimated. Sequencing was performed with immunoSEQ multiplex PCR; in TCRdb, only in-frame clones are kept and a portion is missing. D and trimming were read from the DNA, whereas the V and J calls and clone size are those reported in that table. In the table there are approximately 120,000 clones, about nine tenths of which are singletons. The chain joins TRBV5-1 to TRBJ2-2; TRBD1 might be the D (6 bases). What was sequenced was peripheral blood. The TCR was taken from a human donor in a cohort sampled during active COVID-19. In DNA, the CDR3 is TGCGCCAGCAGCTTGGGATACAGGGTCGCCGGGGAGCTGTTTTTT. Protein sequence: CASSLGYRVAGELFF. Full variable domain (missing parts from reference TRBV5-1 and TRBJ2-2): KAGVTQTPRYLIKTRGQQVTLSCSPISGHRSVSWYQQTPGQGLQFLFEYFSETQRNKGNFPGRFSGRQFSNSRSEMNVSTLELGDSALYLCASSLGYRVAGELFFGEGSRLTVL.